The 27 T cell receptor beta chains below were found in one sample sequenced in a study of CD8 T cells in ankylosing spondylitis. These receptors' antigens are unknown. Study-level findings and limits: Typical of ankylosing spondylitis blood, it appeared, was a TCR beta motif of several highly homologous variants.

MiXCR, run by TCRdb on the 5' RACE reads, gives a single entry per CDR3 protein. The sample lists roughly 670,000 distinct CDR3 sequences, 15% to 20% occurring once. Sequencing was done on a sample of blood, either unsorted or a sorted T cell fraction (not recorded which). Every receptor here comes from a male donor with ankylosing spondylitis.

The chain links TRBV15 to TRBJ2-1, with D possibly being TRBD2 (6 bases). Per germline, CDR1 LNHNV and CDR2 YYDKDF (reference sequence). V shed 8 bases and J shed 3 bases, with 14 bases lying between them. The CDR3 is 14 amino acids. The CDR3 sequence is CATGLGTHYNEQFF. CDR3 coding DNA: TGTGCCACCGGATTAGGGACTCACTACAATGAGCAGTTCTTC.

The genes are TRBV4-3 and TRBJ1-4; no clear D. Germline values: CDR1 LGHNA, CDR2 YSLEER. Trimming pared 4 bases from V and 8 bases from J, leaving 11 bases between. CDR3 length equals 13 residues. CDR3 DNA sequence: TGCGCCAGCAGCCCCACCGGGGTCGAAAAACTGTTTTTT. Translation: CASSPTGVEKLFF.

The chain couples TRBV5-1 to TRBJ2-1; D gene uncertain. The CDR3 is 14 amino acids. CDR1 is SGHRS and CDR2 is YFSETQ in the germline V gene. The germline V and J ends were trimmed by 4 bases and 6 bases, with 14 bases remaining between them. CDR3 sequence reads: CASSQDEWGNEQFF. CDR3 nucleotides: TGCGCCAGCAGCCAGGATGAGTGGGGCAATGAGCAGTTCTTC.

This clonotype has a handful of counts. In DNA form, the CDR3 reads TGTGCCAGCAGCTTAGGAGGACTAGCGGGAGGATCGAACACCGGGGAGCTGTTTTTT. It codes for CASSLGGLAGGSNTGELFF. The chain uses TRBV11-2 and TRBJ2-2, with 14 bases matching TRBD2. Germline CDR1 and CDR2: SGHAT and FQNNGV. V shed 1 base and J 0 bases; nucleotides not matched to a gene: 4. The CDR3 runs to 19 residues.

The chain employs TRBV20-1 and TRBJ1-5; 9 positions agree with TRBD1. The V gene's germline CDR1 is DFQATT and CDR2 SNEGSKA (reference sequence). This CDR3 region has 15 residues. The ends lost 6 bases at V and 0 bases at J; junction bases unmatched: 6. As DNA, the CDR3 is TGCAGTGCGATATCACAGGGGGCTAGCAATCAGCCCCAGCATTTT. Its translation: CSAISQGASNQPQHF.

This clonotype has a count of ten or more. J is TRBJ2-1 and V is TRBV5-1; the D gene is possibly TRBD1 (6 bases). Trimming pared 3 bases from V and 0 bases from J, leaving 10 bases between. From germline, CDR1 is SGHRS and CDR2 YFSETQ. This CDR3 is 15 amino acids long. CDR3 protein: CASSWTDSSYNEQFF. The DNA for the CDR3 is TGCGCCAGCAGCTGGACGGACAGCTCCTACAATGAGCAGTTCTTC. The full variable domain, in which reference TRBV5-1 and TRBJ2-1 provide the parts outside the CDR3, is KAGVTQTPRYLIKTRGQQVTLSCSPISGHRSVSWYQQTPGQGLQFLFEYFSETQRNKGNFPGRFSGRQFSNSRSEMNVSTLELGDSALYLCASSWTDSSYNEQFFGPGTRLTVL.

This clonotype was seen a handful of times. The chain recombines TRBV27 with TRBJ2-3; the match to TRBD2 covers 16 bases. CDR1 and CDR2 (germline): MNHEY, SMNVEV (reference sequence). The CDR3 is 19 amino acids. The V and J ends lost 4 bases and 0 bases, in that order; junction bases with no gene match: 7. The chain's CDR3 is CASSSGTSGRVTSTDTQYF. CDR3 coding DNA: TGTGCCAGCAGTTCTGGGACTAGCGGGAGGGTAACTAGCACAGATACGCAGTATTTT.

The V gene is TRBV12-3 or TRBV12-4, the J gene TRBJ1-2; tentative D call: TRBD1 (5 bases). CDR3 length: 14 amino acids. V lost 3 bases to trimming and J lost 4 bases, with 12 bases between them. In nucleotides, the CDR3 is TGTGCCAGCAGTTTGTGGGGCGCAATCTATGGCTACACCTTC. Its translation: CASSLWGAIYGYTF.

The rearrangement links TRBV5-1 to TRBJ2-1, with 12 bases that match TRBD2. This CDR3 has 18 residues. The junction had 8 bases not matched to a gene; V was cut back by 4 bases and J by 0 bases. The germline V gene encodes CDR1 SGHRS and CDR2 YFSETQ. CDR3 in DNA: TGCGCCAGCAGCCCTAGCGGGAGGGCCTTAGGCTCCTACAATGAGCAGTTCTTC. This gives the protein CASSPSGRALGSYNEQFF.

CDR3 loop: CSVRDLYNEQFF. The CDR3 coding sequence is TGCAGCGTTCGGGACCTTTACAATGAGCAGTTCTTC. This chain uses TRBV29-1 with TRBJ2-1; perhaps D is TRBD1 or TRBD2 (5 bases each). V lost 5 bases to trimming and J lost 4 bases, with 9 bases between them. The CDR3 is 12 amino acids. CDR1 SQVTM and CDR2 ANQGSEA come from the germline V gene.

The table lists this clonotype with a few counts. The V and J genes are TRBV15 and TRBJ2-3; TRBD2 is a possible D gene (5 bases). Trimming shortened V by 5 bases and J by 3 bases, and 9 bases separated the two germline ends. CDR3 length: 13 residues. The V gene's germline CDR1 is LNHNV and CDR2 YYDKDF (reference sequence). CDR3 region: CATSPRGTDTQYF. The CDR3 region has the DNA TGTGCCACCAGCCCACGGGGTACAGATACGCAGTATTTT.

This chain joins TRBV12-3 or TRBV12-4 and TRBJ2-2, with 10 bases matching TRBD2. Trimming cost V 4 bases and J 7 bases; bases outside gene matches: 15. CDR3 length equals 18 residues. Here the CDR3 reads CASSSRTKSGRGFGELFF. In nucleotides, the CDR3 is TGTGCCAGCAGTTCGAGAACGAAGAGCGGGAGGGGGTTCGGGGAGCTGTTTTTT.

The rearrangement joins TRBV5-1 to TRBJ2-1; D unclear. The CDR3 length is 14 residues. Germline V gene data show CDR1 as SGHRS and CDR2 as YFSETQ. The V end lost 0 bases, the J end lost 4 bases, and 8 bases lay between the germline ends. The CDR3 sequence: CASSLDRLYNEQFF. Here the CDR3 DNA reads TGCGCCAGCAGCTTGGATCGACTTTACAATGAGCAGTTCTTC. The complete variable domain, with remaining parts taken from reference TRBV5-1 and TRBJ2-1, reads KAGVTQTPRYLIKTRGQQVTLSCSPISGHRSVSWYQQTPGQGLQFLFEYFSETQRNKGNFPGRFSGRQFSNSRSEMNVSTLELGDSALYLCASSLDRLYNEQFFGPGTRLTVL.

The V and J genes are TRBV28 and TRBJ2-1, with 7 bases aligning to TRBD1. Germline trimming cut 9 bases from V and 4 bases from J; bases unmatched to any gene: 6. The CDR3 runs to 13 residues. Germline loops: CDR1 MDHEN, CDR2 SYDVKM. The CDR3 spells CASQGGLYNEQFF. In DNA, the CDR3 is TGTGCCAGTCAAGGGGGCCTTTACAATGAGCAGTTCTTC.

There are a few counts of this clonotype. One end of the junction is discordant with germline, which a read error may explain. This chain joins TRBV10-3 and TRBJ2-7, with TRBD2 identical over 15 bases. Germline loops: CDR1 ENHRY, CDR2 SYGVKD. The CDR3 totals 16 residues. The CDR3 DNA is TGTGCCACTGGAGGACTAGCGGGAGGGCCCTCCTTCGAGCAGTACTTC. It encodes CATGGLAGGPSFEQYF.

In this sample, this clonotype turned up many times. The CDR3 loop reads CSASTAGAGKTQYF. The CDR3, as DNA: TGCAGTGCTAGCACCGCAGGGGCGGGGAAGACCCAGTACTTC. V usage is TRBV20-1 and J usage is TRBJ2-5; tentatively, D is TRBD1 or TRBD2 (6 bases each). The V end was cut by 3 bases, the J end by 6 bases, with 17 bases between. This CDR3 has 14 residues. Germline V lookup: CDR1 DFQATT, CDR2 SNEGSKA (reference sequence).

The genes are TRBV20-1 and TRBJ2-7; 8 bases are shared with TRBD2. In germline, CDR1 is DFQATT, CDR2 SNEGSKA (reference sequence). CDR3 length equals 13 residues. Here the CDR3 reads CSTLRGAGYEQYF. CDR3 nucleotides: TGCAGCACACTGCGGGGGGCTGGCTACGAGCAGTACTTC.

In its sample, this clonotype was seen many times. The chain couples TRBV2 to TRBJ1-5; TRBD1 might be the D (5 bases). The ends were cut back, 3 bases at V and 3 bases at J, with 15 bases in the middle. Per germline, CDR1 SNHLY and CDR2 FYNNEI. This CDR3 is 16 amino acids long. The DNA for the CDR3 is TGTGCCAGCAGTGAGAGGGGACCTTTAATCAATCAGCCCCAGCATTTT. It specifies CASSERGPLINQPQHF.

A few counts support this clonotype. The CDR3 is CSARPRTFSSYEQYF. CDR3 DNA sequence: TGCAGTGCTAGACCAAGGACCTTTAGCTCCTACGAGCAGTACTTC. The rearrangement links TRBV20-1 to TRBJ2-7; D is unresolved. CDR1 is DFQATT and CDR2 is SNEGSKA in the germline V gene (reference sequence). The V end was cut by 2 bases, the J end by 0 bases, with 14 bases between. The CDR3 length is 15 residues.

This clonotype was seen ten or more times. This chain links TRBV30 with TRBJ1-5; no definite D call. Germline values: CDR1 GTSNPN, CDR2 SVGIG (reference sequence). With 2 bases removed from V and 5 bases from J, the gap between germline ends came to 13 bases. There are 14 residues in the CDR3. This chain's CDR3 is CAWSLPPSYQPQHF. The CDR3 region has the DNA TGTGCCTGGAGTCTCCCCCCGTCTTATCAGCCCCAGCATTTT.

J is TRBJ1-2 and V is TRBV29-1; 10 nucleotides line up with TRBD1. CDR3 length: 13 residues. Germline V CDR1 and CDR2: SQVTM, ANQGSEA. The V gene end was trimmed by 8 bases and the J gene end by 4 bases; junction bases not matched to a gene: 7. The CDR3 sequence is CSTYGQGGYGYTF. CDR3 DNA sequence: TGCAGCACATATGGACAGGGGGGCTATGGCTACACCTTC.

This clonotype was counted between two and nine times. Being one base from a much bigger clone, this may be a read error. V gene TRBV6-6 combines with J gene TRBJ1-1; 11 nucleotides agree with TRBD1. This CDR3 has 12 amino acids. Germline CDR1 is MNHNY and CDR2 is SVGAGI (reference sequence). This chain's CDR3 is CATWTGGTEASF. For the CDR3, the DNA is TGTGCCACCTGGACAGGGGGCACTGAAGCTTCCTTT.

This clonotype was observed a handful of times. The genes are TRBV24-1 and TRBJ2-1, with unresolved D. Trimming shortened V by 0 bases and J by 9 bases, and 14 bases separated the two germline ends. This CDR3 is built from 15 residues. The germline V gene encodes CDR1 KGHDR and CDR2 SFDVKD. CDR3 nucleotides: TGTGCCACCAGTGATTTGGACGGTCCCAGGCTTGAGCAGTTCTTC. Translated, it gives CATSDLDGPRLEQFF.

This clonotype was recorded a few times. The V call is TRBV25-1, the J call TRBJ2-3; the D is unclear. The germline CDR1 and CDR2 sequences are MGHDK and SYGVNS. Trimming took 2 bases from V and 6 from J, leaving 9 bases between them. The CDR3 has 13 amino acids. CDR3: CASSEIVRDTQYF. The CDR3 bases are TGTGCCAGCAGTGAAATTGTGAGGGATACGCAGTATTTT. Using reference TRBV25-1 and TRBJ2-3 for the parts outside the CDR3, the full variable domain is EADIYQTPRYLVIGTGKKITLECSQTMGHDKMYWYQQDPGMELHLIHYSYGVNSTEKGDLSSESTVSRIRTEHFPLTLESARPSHTSQYLCASSEIVRDTQYFGPGTRLTVL.

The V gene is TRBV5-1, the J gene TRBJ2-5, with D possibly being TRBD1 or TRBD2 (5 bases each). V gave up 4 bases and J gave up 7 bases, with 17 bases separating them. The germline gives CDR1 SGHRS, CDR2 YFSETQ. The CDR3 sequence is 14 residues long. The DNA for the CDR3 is TGCGCCAGCAGCCACGGGACGGGAAAGAGGACCCAGTACTTC. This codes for CASSHGTGKRTQYF. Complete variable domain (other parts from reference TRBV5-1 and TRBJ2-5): KAGVTQTPRYLIKTRGQQVTLSCSPISGHRSVSWYQQTPGQGLQFLFEYFSETQRNKGNFPGRFSGRQFSNSRSEMNVSTLELGDSALYLCASSHGTGKRTQYFGPGTRLLVL.

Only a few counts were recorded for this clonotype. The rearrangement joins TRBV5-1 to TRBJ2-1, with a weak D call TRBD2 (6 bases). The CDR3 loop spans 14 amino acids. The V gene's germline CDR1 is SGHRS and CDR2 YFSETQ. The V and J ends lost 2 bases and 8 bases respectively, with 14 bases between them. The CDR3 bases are TGCGCCAGCAGCTTTGGGGACCCGGGGGATGAGCAGTTCTTC. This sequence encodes CASSFGDPGDEQFF.

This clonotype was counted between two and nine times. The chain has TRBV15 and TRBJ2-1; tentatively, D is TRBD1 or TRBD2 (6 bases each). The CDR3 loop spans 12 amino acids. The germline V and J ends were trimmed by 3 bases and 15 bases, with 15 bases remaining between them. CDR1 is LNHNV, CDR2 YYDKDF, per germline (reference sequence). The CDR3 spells CATSSAGGARFF. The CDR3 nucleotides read TGTGCCACCAGCAGTGCCGGGGGCGCGCGGTTCTTC.